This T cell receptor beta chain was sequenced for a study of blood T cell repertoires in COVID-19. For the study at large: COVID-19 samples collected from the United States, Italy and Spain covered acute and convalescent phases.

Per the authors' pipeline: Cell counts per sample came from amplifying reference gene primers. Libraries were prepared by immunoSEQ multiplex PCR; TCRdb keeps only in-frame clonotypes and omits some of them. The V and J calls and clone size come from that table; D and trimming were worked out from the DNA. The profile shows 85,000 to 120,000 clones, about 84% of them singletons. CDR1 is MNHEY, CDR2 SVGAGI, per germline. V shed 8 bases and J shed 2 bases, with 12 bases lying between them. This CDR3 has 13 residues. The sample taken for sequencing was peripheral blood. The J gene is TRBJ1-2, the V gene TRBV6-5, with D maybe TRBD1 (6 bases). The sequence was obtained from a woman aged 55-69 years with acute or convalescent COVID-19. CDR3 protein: CASGGPLNYGYTF. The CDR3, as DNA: TGTGCCAGCGGGGGCCCGTTGAACTATGGCTACACCTTC.